A single sample is the source of the 25 T cell receptor beta chains below, sequenced in a study of T-cell memory formation after mild COVID-19. TCRdb re-derived calls from the 5' RACE reads in MiXCR, one entry per CDR3 protein. The sample lists around 340,000 distinct CDR3 sequences, approximately 14% occurring once. Source material: PBMCs or a T cell subset sorted from them (not recorded which). The source is a man younger than 35 who had mild COVID-19 (a few samples of this study predate the infection). Cell type and time point are not known.

The V gene is TRBV20-1, the J gene TRBJ1-1, with a tentative D call TRBD1 (5 bases). The CDR3 runs 13 residues. The germline gives CDR1 DFQATT, CDR2 SNEGSKA (reference sequence). Trimming stripped 2 bases from V and 3 bases from J, with 10 bases between. CDR3 nucleotides: TGCAGTGCTAGACGGGGGTCCCACACTGAAGCTTTCTTT. This codes for CSARRGSHTEAFF.

V gene TRBV10-3 combines with J gene TRBJ2-5, with D perhaps matching TRBD2 (6 bases). CDR3 size: 14 residues. The germline V gene encodes CDR1 ENHRY and CDR2 SYGVKD. V shed 5 bases and J shed 5 bases, with 15 bases lying between them. For the CDR3, the DNA is TGTGCCATCAGTCGGAAGGCTAGCGAGGAGACCCAGTACTTC. Translation gives CAISRKASEETQYF.

This clonotype has just a few counts. The chain employs TRBV6-5 and TRBJ1-6; D possibly corresponds to TRBD1 (6 bases). V shed 7 bases and J shed 7 bases, with 20 bases lying between them. CDR3 length equals 16 residues. Germline assignment: CDR1 MNHEY and CDR2 SVGAGI. CDR3 in amino acids: CASKRRGGAGNSPLHF. Written as DNA, the CDR3 is TGTGCCAGCAAAAGGAGAGGGGGTGCTGGGAATTCACCCCTCCACTTT.

V usage is TRBV7-2 and J usage is TRBJ1-4, with D possibly matching TRBD1 (6 bases). Trimming stripped 3 bases from V and 5 bases from J, with 13 bases between. The CDR3 is 15 residues long. CDR1 SGHTA and CDR2 FQGNSA come from the germline V gene. In DNA form, the CDR3 reads TGTGCCAGCAGCTTCGATATGGGGGGCAATGAAAAACTGTTTTTT. Its translation is CASSFDMGGNEKLFF.

This clonotype has a handful of counts. This rearrangement joins TRBV7-3 to TRBJ2-1; 7 bases map to TRBD1. Trimming took 4 bases from V and 7 from J; bases not matched to a gene: 16. This CDR3 is 17 amino acids long. The germline CDR1 and CDR2 sequences are SGHTA and FQGTGA. The CDR3, as DNA: TGTGCCAGCAGCTATCGGGCGACAGGGTGGCGTGGAAATGAGCAGTTCTTC. Protein product: CASSYRATGWRGNEQFF.

The gene calls are TRBV4-3 and TRBJ2-7; 7 nucleotides line up with TRBD2. The V gene end was trimmed by 2 bases and the J gene end by 3 bases; junction bases not matched to a gene: 7. This CDR3 comprises 15 residues. Germline lookup yields CDR1 LGHNA and CDR2 YSLEER. The CDR3 here is CASSQTPGTNYEQYF. The CDR3 DNA follows: TGCGCCAGCAGCCAAACCCCCGGGACTAACTACGAGCAGTACTTC.

Only a few counts were recorded for this clonotype. The chain combines TRBV20-1 with TRBJ2-6; 8 bases line up with TRBD1. After removal of 7 bases from V and 4 bases from J, the junction contained 9 bases not matched to a gene. CDR3 length equals 15 residues. Germline V gene data show CDR1 as DFQATT and CDR2 as SNEGSKA (reference sequence). The CDR3 coding sequence is TGCAGTGTTCCGACAGGGGTGGACGGGGCCAACGTCCTGACTTTC. It is translated as CSVPTGVDGANVLTF.

The CDR3 is CASSYSGASNEKLFF. CDR3 nucleotide sequence: TGTGCCAGCAGTTACTCGGGGGCCTCCAATGAAAAACTGTTTTTT. V and J are TRBV6-5 and TRBJ1-4; TRBD1 is a possible D gene (6 bases). The germline V gene encodes CDR1 MNHEY and CDR2 SVGAGI. The germline V and J ends were trimmed by 0 bases and 5 bases, with 10 bases remaining between them. CDR3 length: 15 amino acids.

This clonotype was observed a few times. The CDR3 coding sequence is TGTGCCAGCAGCGCGTGGGGGGGGTTAGCCAAAAACATTCAGTACTTC. Translation gives CASSAWGGLAKNIQYF. The gene calls are TRBV7-2 and TRBJ2-4, with 7 nucleotides matching TRBD2. The CDR3 length is 16 residues. CDR1 is SGHTA and CDR2 is FQGNSA in the germline V gene. Trimming took 5 bases from V and 0 from J; bases not matched to a gene: 7.

This clonotype has just a few counts. The chain links TRBV25-1 to TRBJ1-2; weak D call: TRBD1 (5 bases). V was clipped by 3 bases and J by 4 bases, with 9 bases between them. Germline V gives CDR1 MGHDK, CDR2 SYGVNS. The CDR3 covers 13 residues. The CDR3 nucleotides read TGTGCCAGCAGTGACGGGGGTCTCTATGGCTACACCTTC. It codes for CASSDGGLYGYTF.

V gene TRBV6-2 or TRBV6-3 combines with J gene TRBJ2-2, with 9 bases fitting TRBD1. Losses at the gene ends were 2 bases for V and 3 bases for J; bases not matched to a gene: 7. Germline V CDR1 and CDR2: MNHEY, SVGEGT. CDR3 size: 17 residues. CDR3 amino acids: CASSYASGTGYTGELFF. The CDR3 DNA follows: TGTGCCAGCAGTTACGCCTCCGGGACAGGGTACACCGGGGAGCTGTTTTTT.

This chain joins TRBV5-1 and TRBJ2-5, with 8 bases matching TRBD1. With V trimmed by 4 bases and J by 5 bases, 7 bases remained unmatched. The CDR3 is 14 residues long. The germline gives CDR1 SGHRS, CDR2 YFSETQ. CDR3 DNA: TGCGCCAGCAGCGAAGGACAGGGCGGGGAGACCCAGTACTTC. Translating gives CASSEGQGGETQYF. The entire variable domain, with the rest obtained from reference TRBV5-1 and TRBJ2-5, is as follows: KAGVTQTPRYLIKTRGQQVTLSCSPISGHRSVSWYQQTPGQGLQFLFEYFSETQRNKGNFPGRFSGRQFSNSRSEMNVSTLELGDSALYLCASSEGQGGETQYFGPGTRLLVL.

At least ten counts were recorded for this clonotype. The chain carries TRBV12-3 or TRBV12-4 and TRBJ2-5; TRBD1 aligns across 9 bases. CDR3 length: 14 amino acids. V shed 6 bases and J 4 bases; nucleotides not matched to a gene: 6. In nucleotides, the CDR3 is TGTGCCAGCAGCCCGGGACAGGGAGGAGAGACCCAGTACTTC. As protein: CASSPGQGGETQYF.

There are a few counts of this clonotype. The J gene is TRBJ2-3, the V gene TRBV9; D may be TRBD2 (5 bases). With 7 bases removed from V and 3 bases from J, the gap between germline ends came to 15 bases. The CDR3 sequence is 14 residues long. The germline V gene has CDR1 SGDLS and CDR2 YYNGEE. The CDR3 DNA follows: TGTGCCAGCTCCTCGGGTAGCGCGACAGATACGCAGTATTTT. Translating gives CASSSGSATDTQYF.

J is TRBJ1-1 and V is TRBV20-1; D is unclear. Trimming took 0 bases from V and 5 from J, leaving 7 bases between them. The CDR3 runs to 12 residues. The germline gives CDR1 DFQATT, CDR2 SNEGSKA (reference sequence). CDR3 sequence (DNA): TGCAGTGCTAGAGATATGTGGACTGAAGCTTTCTTT. Encoded protein: CSARDMWTEAFF.

As for this clonotype: Compared with germline, one end of the junction differs, possibly owing to a read error. This chain uses TRBV7-7 with TRBJ1-1, with D uncertain. CDR3 length: 13 residues. Germline CDR1 is SSHAT and CDR2 is FNYEAQ (reference sequence). CDR3 in amino acids: CASSLSVDTEAFF. In DNA, the CDR3 is TGTGCTAGCAGCTTAAGCGTCGACACTGAAGCTTTCTTT.

V and J are TRBV7-8 and TRBJ2-3, with 14 bases aligning to TRBD2. This CDR3 region has 20 residues. Germline loops: CDR1 SGHVS, CDR2 FQNEAQ. V was pared by 5 bases and J by 0 bases, with 13 bases of the junction left unmatched. This chain's CDR3 is CASSPKRLAGGPMSTDTQYF. The CDR3 DNA reads as TGTGCCAGCAGCCCAAAGAGACTAGCGGGGGGGCCGATGAGCACAGATACGCAGTATTTT.

This clonotype was seen only a few times. The chain couples TRBV10-3 to TRBJ2-6; TRBD1 matches 7 bases. Germline V gene lookup returns CDR1 ENHRY and CDR2 SYGVKD. CDR3 length: 16 residues. V gave up 4 bases and J gave up 0 bases; unmatched junction bases: 3. In DNA, the CDR3 is TGTGCCATCAGTGGGACAGGACACTCTGGGGCCAACGTCCTGACTTTC. It encodes CAISGTGHSGANVLTF.

This clonotype was recorded at least ten times. This chain joins TRBV14 and TRBJ2-7; the D is unclear. V shed 0 bases and J shed 5 bases, with 11 bases lying between them. The CDR3 loop spans 14 amino acids. Germline-derived CDR1 and CDR2 are SGHDN and FVKESK. The CDR3 is CASSQDVEINEQYF. CDR3 bases: TGTGCCAGCAGCCAAGATGTAGAGATTAACGAGCAGTACTTC.

This chain joins TRBV4-3 and TRBJ2-1; D may be TRBD2 (5 bases). Germline loops: CDR1 LGHNA, CDR2 YSLEER. The CDR3 contains 15 residues. Trimming took off 0 bases at V and 4 bases at J, with 10 bases between the two ends. The CDR3 here is CASSQERAGYNEQFF. As DNA, the CDR3 is TGCGCCAGCAGCCAAGAGCGGGCTGGATACAATGAGCAGTTCTTC.

The chain combines TRBV5-6 with TRBJ1-3; D perhaps matches TRBD1 (6 bases). The germline V gene encodes CDR1 SGHDT and CDR2 YYEEEE. The V end was cut by 4 bases, the J end by 3 bases, with 17 bases between. The length of the CDR3 is 16 residues. CDR3 in DNA: TGTGCCAGCAGCCCTCCCAGGGGAGGTGGTGGAAACACCATATATTTT. Its protein is CASSPPRGGGGNTIYF.

This clonotype came up once. Being one base from a much bigger clone, this may be a read error. The V gene is TRBV10-2, the J gene TRBJ2-5, with a weak D call TRBD1 (5 bases). The CDR3 spans 15 residues. CDR1 is WSHSY, CDR2 SAAADI, per germline. The CDR3 sequence is CASSEKGRAQESQYF. The CDR3 DNA reads as TGCGCCAGCAGTGAGAAGGGCAGGGCCCAAGAGAGCCAGTACTTC.

There are a few counts of this clonotype. The rearrangement joins TRBV29-1 to TRBJ1-1; D is unclear. The CDR3 consists of 13 residues. V was trimmed by 4 bases and J by 4 bases, leaving 13 bases between them. Looked up from germline, CDR1 is SQVTM and CDR2 is ANQGSEA. In nucleotides, the CDR3 is TGCAGCGTTGGTCCTGGGGAACCCACTGAAGCTTTCTTT. Translation: CSVGPGEPTEAFF.

There are many counts of this clonotype. This sequence joins TRBV6-6 and TRBJ2-3; unclear D gene. With 0 bases removed from V and 0 bases from J, the gap between germline ends came to 4 bases. The CDR3 has 14 residues. CDR1 and CDR2 from the germline V gene are MNHNY and SVGAGI (reference sequence). This CDR3 reads CASSYSGSTDTQYF. In DNA, the CDR3 is TGTGCCAGCAGTTACTCTGGGAGCACAGATACGCAGTATTTT.

The V gene is TRBV5-6, the J gene TRBJ2-3; 7 nucleotides line up with TRBD1. Germline V gene lookup returns CDR1 SGHDT and CDR2 YYEEEE. V was clipped by 4 bases and J by 8 bases; unmatched bases: 16. The CDR3 is 16 residues long. This CDR3 reads CASSDSGTEARGTQYF. The CDR3 DNA sequence: TGTGCCAGCAGCGACTCCGGGACAGAGGCACGGGGTACGCAGTATTTT.